This T cell receptor beta chain stems from a study of cytomegalovirus exposure and HLA in healthy donors. Findings and caveats of the study: Immune exposure information available was restricted to CMV serostatus. Later analysis suggested links between common viral pathogens and several top significant clusters.

This CDR3 contains 15 residues. Germline values: CDR1 MDHEN, CDR2 SYDVKM. Trimming shortened V by 3 bases and J by 5 bases, and 15 bases separated the two germline ends. The PCR had 60 Vbeta and 13 Jbeta primers. In the study's own analysis: Roughly 11 million shared chains were among the roughly 78 million unique TCR beta chains that a later analysis counted. Assay: immunoSEQ multiplex PCR; the TCRdb copy retains only in-frame clones and omits some. D and trimming were read from the DNA, whereas the V and J calls and clone size are those reported in that table. The sample shows 150,000 to 200,000 clones, roughly 80% of them seen only once. In regard to this clone: Its target is unknown.

Sequencing was carried out using PBMCs. The chain uses TRBV28 and TRBJ2-3; D remains unclear. This clonotype was obtained from a woman aged 18 to 35 in good health and CMV-seronegative. Written as DNA, the CDR3 is TGTGCCAGCAGTTTTCTCCCCGAAGACTTAGATACGCAGTATTTT. Translated: CASSFLPEDLDTQYF.